These T cell receptor beta chains were read from a single sample in a study of shared clonotypes between healthy human individuals. Only in-frame clones appear in the TCRdb table, and some are missing; sequencing was by immunoSEQ multiplex PCR. This table has just under 350,000 clones, over 70% appearing once. The sample consisted of memory CD4+ T cells sorted from blood. These receptors were taken from a man younger than 40 in good health. The CDR3 runs from the conserved cysteine through the conserved F or W. A D gene is named only where the DNA matches it firmly. Clone size is not always given. Where it is, it says once, few, many or a class for expanded clones.

J gene | D gene | clone size | V gene | CDR3 protein | CDR3 DNA
TRBJ1-4 | TRBD1 | NA | TRBV28 | CASRRTGGWGEKLFF | TGTGCCAGCAGACGAACAGGGGGCTGGGGGGAAAAACTGTTTTTT
TRBJ2-7 | TRBD2 | NA | TRBV7-9 | CASSQGESGTYEQYF | TGTGCCAGCAGCCAAGGGGAGAGCGGGACCTACGAGCAGTACTTC
TRBJ2-3 | NA | NA | TRBV27 | CASSARDPASARYF | TGTGCCAGCAGTGCCCGGGACCCCGCTTCTGCTCGGTATTTT
TRBJ2-1 | TRBD2 | NA | TRBV7-9 | CASSFTSGRYNEQFF | TGTGCCAGCAGCTTCACTAGCGGGAGGTACAATGAGCAGTTCTTC
TRBJ2-7 | NA | NA | TRBV18 | CASSLDRLSYEQYF | TGTGCCAGCTCATTGGACAGACTCTCCTACGAGCAGTACTTC
TRBJ2-7 | NA | NA | TRBV6-5 | CASSYELAKPTYEQYF | TGTGCCAGCAGTTACGAGTTGGCCAAGCCCACCTACGAGCAGTACTTC
TRBJ2-1 | NA | NA | TRBV5-1 | CASSLDGNRYNEQFF | TGCGCCAGCAGCTTGGACGGTAACCGATACAATGAGCAGTTCTTC
TRBJ2-1 | TRBD1 | NA | TRBV18 | CASTKTGQGASEQFF | TGTGCCAGCACAAAAACGGGACAGGGGGCTTCTGAGCAGTTCTTC
TRBJ1-1 | TRBD1 | NA | TRBV28 | CASSGAGGGDTEAFF | TGTGCCAGCAGTGGGGCAGGGGGAGGAGACACTGAAGCTTTCTTT
TRBJ2-7 | TRBD2 | NA | TRBV29-1 | CSVEEGAGAYF | TGCAGCGTTGAAGAGGGCGCGGGAGCCTACTTC
TRBJ2-7 | NA | few | TRBV19 | CASSNLQSYEQYF | TGTGCCAGTAGTAACCTGCAGTCCTACGAGCAGTACTTC
TRBJ2-1 | NA | NA | TRBV30 | CAWSVQEGSSKFF | TGTGCCTGGAGTGTTCAAGAGGGGAGTTCAAAGTTCTTC
TRBJ2-1 | NA | NA | TRBV28 | CASSLSGRRNNEQFF | TGTGCCAGCAGTTTATCGGGACGAAGAAACAATGAGCAGTTCTTC
TRBJ1-1 | NA | NA | TRBV19 | CASGAQMNTEAFF | TGTGCCAGTGGGGCTCAGATGAACACTGAAGCTTTCTTT
TRBJ2-5 | NA | NA | TRBV7-9 | CASSLPIGVGDETQYF | TGTGCCAGCAGCCTCCCCATCGGGGTGGGCGACGAGACCCAGTACTTC
TRBJ1-5 | NA | NA | TRBV7-8 | CASDNNVGTTSQPQHF | TGTGCCAGCGACAACAACGTGGGCACAACCTCTCAGCCCCAGCATTTT
TRBJ2-3 | NA | NA | TRBV12-5 | CASAPEDTQYF | TGTGCTAGTGCCCCGGAAGATACGCAGTATTTT
TRBJ1-2 | NA | NA | TRBV5-4 | CASSLTVESYGYTF | TGTGCCAGCAGCTTGACCGTAGAAAGCTATGGCTACACCTTC
TRBJ2-5 | NA | NA | TRBV5-8 | CASSGTGTRRGTQYF | TGTGCCAGCAGCGGAACGGGTACTAGGAGGGGGACCCAGTACTTC
TRBJ2-7 | NA | NA | TRBV29-1 | CSARRQYEQYF | TGCAGCGCCAGACGCCAATACGAGCAGTACTTC